A single sample gave rise to the 20 T cell receptor beta chains below, sequenced in a study of shared clonotypes between healthy human individuals. The data were produced by immunoSEQ multiplex PCR, yet TCRdb's version contains in-frame clones alone and is incomplete. The sample consists of roughly 2.5 million clones, 90% to 95% of them appearing once. Sequencing was performed on naive CD4+ T cells sorted from blood. Subset denoted: CD45RA+ positively selected. Every receptor here comes from a man aged 18 to 35 in good health.

This rearrangement joins TRBV21-1 to TRBJ2-4; TRBD1 was called by the table and not checked on the DNA. TRBV21-1 is described as a pseudogene. This CDR3 has 18 residues. The CDR3 DNA sequence: TGTGCCAGCAGCCCCTCTTCGGTGGAGGGGGCGGCCAAAAACATTCAGTACTTC. This gives the protein CASSPSSVEGAAKNIQYF.

Points on this clone: Different DNA sequences within this sample yield the same CDR3. The chain uses TRBV10-3 and TRBJ1-4, with D tentatively TRBD1 (5 bases). The CDR3 contains 13 residues. The V end lost 2 bases, the J end lost 8 bases, and 9 bases lay between the germline ends. Germline V lookup: CDR1 ENHRY, CDR2 SYGVKD. CDR3 nucleotide sequence: TGTGCCATCAGTGAGGGGGCGAGGGAAAAACTGTTTTTT. Translating gives CAISEGAREKLFF.

The chain carries TRBV7-2 and TRBJ1-5; 9 bases match TRBD1. Germline assignment: CDR1 SGHTA and CDR2 FQGNSA. Losses at the gene ends were 1 base for V and 7 bases for J; bases not matched to a gene: 8. The CDR3 has 16 amino acids. This CDR3 reads CASSLVYSGQGQPQHF. CDR3 DNA: TGTGCCAGCAGCTTAGTGTATTCGGGACAGGGACAGCCCCAGCATTTT.

The V gene is TRBV18, the J gene TRBJ2-3; TRBD1 agrees at 8 bases. V shed 2 bases and J 2 bases; nucleotides not matched to a gene: 15. The CDR3 covers 19 residues. Germline CDR1 reads KGHSH; CDR2 reads LQKENI. CDR3: CASSPSLIADREDTDTQYF. Written as DNA, the CDR3 is TGTGCCAGCTCACCATCTCTGATAGCGGACAGGGAGGACACAGATACGCAGTATTTT. Complete variable domain (other parts from reference TRBV18 and TRBJ2-3): NAGVMQNPRHLVRRRGQEARLRCSPMKGHSHVYWYRQLPEEGLKFMVYLQKENIIDESGMPKERFSAEFPKEGPSILRIQQVVRGDSAAYFCASSPSLIADREDTDTQYFGPGTRLTVL.

This chain connects TRBV28 to TRBJ2-7; D is unresolved. CDR1 is MDHEN and CDR2 is SYDVKM in the germline V gene. Trimming shortened V by 5 bases and J by 3 bases, and 5 bases separated the two germline ends. This CDR3 is built from 11 residues. In nucleotides, the CDR3 is TGTGCCAGCAGTCAGGACTACGAGCAGTACTTC. Its protein product is CASSQDYEQYF.

The CDR3: CASSRTTGGQETQYF. The CDR3 DNA reads as TGTGCCAGCAGCCGCACGACCGGGGGGCAAGAGACCCAGTACTTC. The chain has TRBV13 and TRBJ2-5, with 7 nucleotides matching TRBD2. V trimming: 5 bases; J trimming: 2 bases; junction bases outside the gene matches: 8. The CDR3 contains 15 residues. Germline CDR1 is PRHDT and CDR2 is FYEKMQ (reference sequence).

J is TRBJ2-7 and V is TRBV14, with 7 bases lining up with TRBD1. V lost 2 bases to trimming and J lost 3 bases; unmatched junction nucleotides: 25. The CDR3 has 21 residues. Germline V gene sequence: CDR1 SGHDN, CDR2 FVKESK. The CDR3 here is CASSQSAGGSVYREFFYEQYF. CDR3 sequence (DNA): TGTGCCAGCAGCCAATCGGCAGGGGGTTCGGTGTACAGAGAATTTTTCTACGAGCAGTACTTC.

This clone has just one count. The chain recombines TRBV2 with TRBJ1-1; the D is unclear. Trimming cost V 5 bases and J 4 bases, with 17 bases left between them. This CDR3 comprises 15 residues. Germline V gives CDR1 SNHLY, CDR2 FYNNEI. CDR3 protein: CASSPSLVSSTEAFF. CDR3 nucleotides: TGTGCCAGCAGTCCATCTCTAGTTAGTAGCACTGAAGCTTTCTTT.

The CDR3 sequence: CASSPGAGLTHEQYF. In DNA, the CDR3 is TGTGCCAGCAGCCCAGGGGCGGGACTCACTCACGAGCAGTACTTC. The chain combines TRBV11-2 with TRBJ2-7; D is perhaps TRBD1 or TRBD2 (6 bases each). Germline V lookup: CDR1 SGHAT, CDR2 FQNNGV. The CDR3 consists of 15 residues. The V end was cut by 5 bases, the J end by 5 bases, with 19 bases between.

V is TRBV7-2 and J is TRBJ1-6; a weak D match, TRBD1 (6 bases). This CDR3 is built from 12 residues. Germline CDR1 is SGHTA and CDR2 is FQGNSA. The ends were cut back, 5 bases at V and 7 bases at J, with 6 bases in the middle. The CDR3 nucleotides are TGTGCCAGCAGCGGACAGAATTCACCCCTCCACTTT. Its protein is CASSGQNSPLHF.

The chain is built from TRBV7-9 and TRBJ1-1; D is ambiguous. V lost 1 base and J lost 4, with 10 bases in between. CDR1 is SEHNR and CDR2 is FQNEAQ in the germline V gene (reference sequence). CDR3 size: 14 residues. The CDR3 DNA reads TGTGCCAGCAGCTTAGTGCTCACAAGCACTGAAGCTTTCTTT. Protein product: CASSLVLTSTEAFF.

This chain links TRBV2 with TRBJ1-4, with D perhaps matching TRBD1 (6 bases). The CDR3 spans 15 residues. V lost 7 bases, J lost 0 bases, and 12 bases lay in between. Germline CDR1 reads SNHLY; CDR2 reads FYNNEI. This CDR3 is CASTWGPATNEKLFF. DNA of the CDR3: TGTGCCAGCACCTGGGGGCCAGCAACTAATGAAAAACTGTTTTTT.

The rearrangement uses TRBV21-1 and TRBJ2-1; the table's D gene call, TRBD1, was not cross checked with the DNA. TRBV21-1 has pseudogene status. This CDR3 is built from 13 residues. As DNA, the CDR3 is TGTGCCAGCAGCAAAGTTAAGGGATCCCCAGGGGTCTTC. Translating gives CASSKVKGSPGVF.

This clone was picked up a small number of times. As DNA, the CDR3 is TGTGCCTGGATAGAGAGGGAGCCCCAGCATTTT. Amino acids: CAWIEREPQHF. The rearrangement joins TRBV30 to TRBJ1-5; no clear D. CDR1 GTSNPN and CDR2 SVGIG come from the germline V gene (reference sequence). The germline V and J ends were trimmed by 4 bases and 8 bases, with 9 bases remaining between them. This CDR3 has 11 amino acids. Full variable domain (rest looked up from reference TRBV30 and TRBJ1-5): SQTIHQWPATLVQPVGSPLSLECTVEGTSNPNLYWYRQAAGRGLQLLFYSVGIGQISSEVPQNLSASRPQDRQFILSSKKLLLSDSGFYLCAWIEREPQHFGDGTRLSIL.

The chain combines TRBV5-4 with TRBJ2-7, with 9 bases lining up with TRBD1. Germline assignment: CDR1 SGHNT and CDR2 YYREEE (reference sequence). The V gene end was trimmed by 3 bases and the J gene end by 5 bases; junction bases not matched to a gene: 6. The CDR3 is made up of 14 amino acids. The CDR3 reads CASSSTGQGDEQYF. In DNA form, the CDR3 reads TGTGCCAGCAGCTCCACGGGACAGGGAGACGAGCAGTACTTC.

The chain carries TRBV5-1 and TRBJ2-3; 9 positions match TRBD2. Looked up from germline, CDR1 is SGHRS and CDR2 is YFSETQ. The junction had 4 bases not matched to a gene; V was cut back by 0 bases and J by 5 bases. This CDR3 is built from 15 residues. The CDR3 loop is CASSLGGRGGDTQYF. DNA for the CDR3: TGCGCCAGCAGCTTGGGCGGGAGGGGAGGAGATACGCAGTATTTT.

V gene TRBV7-2 combines with J gene TRBJ1-5; tentatively, D is TRBD1 (5 bases). Germline assignment: CDR1 SGHTA and CDR2 FQGNSA. Trimming cost V 2 bases and J 3 bases, with 14 bases left between them. This CDR3 contains 16 residues. This CDR3 reads CASSLRGSPVNQPQHF. CDR3 sequence (DNA): TGTGCCAGCAGCTTAAGGGGCAGTCCGGTCAATCAGCCCCAGCATTTT.

CDR3 sequence: CASSLYSTDTQYF. The CDR3 bases are TGTGCCAGCAGCTTGTATAGCACAGATACGCAGTATTTT. The rearrangement joins TRBV5-6 to TRBJ2-3; the D is unclear. Germline CDR1 reads SGHDT; CDR2 reads YYEEEE. Between the trimmed V and J ends, which lost 1 base and 0 bases, there was a span of 3 bases. This CDR3 contains 13 residues.

This rearrangement joins TRBV19 to TRBJ1-2, with D maybe TRBD1 (5 bases). This CDR3 is built from 14 residues. Between the trimmed V and J ends, which lost 6 bases and 6 bases, there was a span of 17 bases. Germline CDR1 LNHDA, CDR2 SQIVND (reference sequence). CDR3 sequence (DNA): TGTGCCAGTAGCTTCGGGACGGCGGGGGATGGCTACACCTTC. Translated, it gives CASSFGTAGDGYTF.

The CDR3 DNA follows: TGTGCCAGCAGCTTGGCGTCTAGCGGGATTATGTACAATGAGCAGTTCTTC. This encodes CASSLASSGIMYNEQFF. The genes are TRBV5-4 and TRBJ2-1; the match to TRBD2 covers 9 bases. The junction had 8 bases not matched to a gene; V was cut back by 0 bases and J by 4 bases. Germline assignment: CDR1 SGHNT and CDR2 YYREEE (reference sequence). The length of the CDR3 is 17 residues. Combining the CDR3 with reference TRBV5-4 and TRBJ2-1 gives the whole variable domain ETGVTQSPTHLIKTRGQQVTLRCSSQSGHNTVSWYQQALGQGPQFIFQYYREEENGRGNFPPRFSGLQFPNYSSELNVNALELDDSALYLCASSLASSGIMYNEQFFGPGTRLTVL.